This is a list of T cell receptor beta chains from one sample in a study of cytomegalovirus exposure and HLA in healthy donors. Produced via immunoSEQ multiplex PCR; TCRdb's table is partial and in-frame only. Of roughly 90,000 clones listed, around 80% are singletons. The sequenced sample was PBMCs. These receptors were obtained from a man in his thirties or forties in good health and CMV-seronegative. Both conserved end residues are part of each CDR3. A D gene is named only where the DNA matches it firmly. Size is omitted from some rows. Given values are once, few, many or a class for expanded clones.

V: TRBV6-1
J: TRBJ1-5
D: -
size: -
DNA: TGTGCCAGCAGTGAAGGTAGCGGTCTCAATCAGCCCCAGCATTTT
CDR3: CASSEGSGLNQPQHF

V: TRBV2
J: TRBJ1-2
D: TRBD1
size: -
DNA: TGTGCCAGCAGACCCGGGATAGACAGGGGCGCTAACTATGGCTACACCTTC
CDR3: CASRPGIDRGANYGYTF

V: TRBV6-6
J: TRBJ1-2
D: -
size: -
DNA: TGTGCCAGGCATATGGTCGCTCCAACATACCACTATGGCTACACCTTC
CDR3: CARHMVAPTYHYGYTF

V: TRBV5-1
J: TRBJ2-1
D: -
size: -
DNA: TGCGCCAGCAGCTTGTATTACTCCAATGAGCAGTTCTTC
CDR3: CASSLYYSNEQFF

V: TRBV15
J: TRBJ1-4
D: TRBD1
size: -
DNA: TGTGCCACCAGCAGAGACGACAGGGGAGGTGAAAAACTGTTTTTT
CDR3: CATSRDDRGGEKLFF

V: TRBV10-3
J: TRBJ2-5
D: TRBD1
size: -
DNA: TGTGCCATCAGTGGACAGGGGCAAGAGACCCAGTACTTC
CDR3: CAISGQGQETQYF

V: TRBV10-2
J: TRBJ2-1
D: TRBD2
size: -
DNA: TGCGCCAGCAGGGCGGGGGTAAGAAGGATTAGGGAGCAGTTCTTC
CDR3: CASRAGVRRIREQFF

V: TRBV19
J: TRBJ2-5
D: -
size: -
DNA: TGTGCCAGTAGTATAGGGACAGTCCAAGAGACCCAGTACTTC
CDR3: CASSIGTVQETQYF

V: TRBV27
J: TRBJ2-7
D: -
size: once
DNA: TGTGCCAGCAGTTTATTTCTCTACGAGCAGTACTTC
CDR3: CASSLFLYEQYF

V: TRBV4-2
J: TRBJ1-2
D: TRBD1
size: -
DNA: TGTGCCAGCAGCCGGGGAAGGACAGGGCCCTATGGCTACACCTTC
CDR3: CASSRGRTGPYGYTF

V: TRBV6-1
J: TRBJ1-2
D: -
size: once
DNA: TGTGCCAGCAGTGAAGGTCGGGGGAACTATGGCTACACCTTC
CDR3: CASSEGRGNYGYTF

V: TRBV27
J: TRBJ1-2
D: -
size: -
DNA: TGTGCCAGCATCTTCCAACAGGGTAGTTATGGCTACACCTTC
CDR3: CASIFQQGSYGYTF

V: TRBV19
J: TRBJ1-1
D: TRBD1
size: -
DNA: TGTGCTATACAGGGGTATACTGAAGCTTTCTTT
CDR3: CAIQGYTEAFF

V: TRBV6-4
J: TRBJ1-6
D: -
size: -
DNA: TGTGCCAGCAGTGAATCAGAATCCTCACCCCTCCACTTT
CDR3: CASSESESSPLHF

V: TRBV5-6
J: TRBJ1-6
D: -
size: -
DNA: TGTGCCAGCAGCTTTCGACAGAGCGAAGATGGCTCACCCCTCCACTTT
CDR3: CASSFRQSEDGSPLHF

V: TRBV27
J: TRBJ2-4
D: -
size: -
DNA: TGTGCCAGCAGACACACAAGAAGAGGGAGCAAAAACATTCAGTACTTC
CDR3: CASRHTRRGSKNIQYF

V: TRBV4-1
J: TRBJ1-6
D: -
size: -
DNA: TGCGCCAGCAGCCAAGTGGATATGGGGCTTTCGAATTCACCCCTCCACTTT
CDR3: CASSQVDMGLSNSPLHF

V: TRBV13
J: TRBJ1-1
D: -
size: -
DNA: TGTGCCAGCAGCGCGGGGTCACGGGGCATGAACACTGAAGCTTTCTTT
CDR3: CASSAGSRGMNTEAFF

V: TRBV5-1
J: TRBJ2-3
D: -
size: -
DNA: TGCGCCAGCAGCTTAGCGGGCTTCTCACATATTGAGCAGTATTTT
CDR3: CASSLAGFSHIEQYF

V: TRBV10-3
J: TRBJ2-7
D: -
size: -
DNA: TGTGCCATCAGTGAGTCTAGATACTACGAGCAGTACTTC
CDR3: CAISESRYYEQYF

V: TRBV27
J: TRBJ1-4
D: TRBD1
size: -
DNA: TGTGCCAGCAGTCCAGGGACAGACCCAACTAATGAAAAACTGTTTTTT
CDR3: CASSPGTDPTNEKLFF

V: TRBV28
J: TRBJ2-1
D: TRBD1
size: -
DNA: TGTGCCAGCAGTTTAGGGGACAGCCCCTACAATGAGCAGTTCTTC
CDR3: CASSLGDSPYNEQFF

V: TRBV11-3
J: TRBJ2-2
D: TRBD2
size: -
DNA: TGTGCCACCTCTTTAACTAGCGGGAGCGGGGAGCTGTTTTTT
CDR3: CATSLTSGSGELFF

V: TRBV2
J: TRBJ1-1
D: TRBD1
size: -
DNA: TGTGCCAGCAGTGGGGTTGGACAGGCTGAAGCTTTCTTT
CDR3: CASSGVGQAEAFF

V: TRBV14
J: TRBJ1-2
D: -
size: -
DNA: TGTGCCAGCAGCGTCAATTTCTATGGCTACACCTTC
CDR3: CASSVNFYGYTF

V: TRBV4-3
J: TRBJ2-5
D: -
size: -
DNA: TGCGCCAGCAGCCAAAACCGAGGGGGCCAAGAGACCCAGTACTTC
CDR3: CASSQNRGGQETQYF

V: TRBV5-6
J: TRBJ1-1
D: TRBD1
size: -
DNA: TGTGCCAGCAGCTCCGAAGACAGGGGCAACACTGAAGCTTTCTTT
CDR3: CASSSEDRGNTEAFF

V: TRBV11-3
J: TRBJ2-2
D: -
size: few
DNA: TGTGCCAGCAGCTTAGTGAAAACTGCGAACACCGGGGAGCTGTTTTTT
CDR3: CASSLVKTANTGELFF

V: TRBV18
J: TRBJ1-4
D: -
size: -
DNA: TGTGCCAGCTCACGGGCCACAGGGTCCAATGAAAAACTGTTTTTT
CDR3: CASSRATGSNEKLFF

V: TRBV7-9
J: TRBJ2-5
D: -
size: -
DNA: TGTGCCAGCCGTTACAGGGACCGACAAGAGACCCAGTACTTC
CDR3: CASRYRDRQETQYF

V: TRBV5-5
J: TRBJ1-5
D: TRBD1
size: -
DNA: TGTGCCAGCAGCTTGGAGGGGGCGCGTCAGCCCCAGCATTTT
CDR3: CASSLEGARQPQHF

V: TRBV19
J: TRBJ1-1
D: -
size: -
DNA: TGTGCCAGTAGTAGGCGGATGAACACTGAAGCTTTCTTT
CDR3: CASSRRMNTEAFF

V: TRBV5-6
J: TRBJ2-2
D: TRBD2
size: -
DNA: TGTGCCAGCAGCCGGGAGGGTGAAGGGAGCACCGGGGAGCTGTTTTTT
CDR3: CASSREGEGSTGELFF

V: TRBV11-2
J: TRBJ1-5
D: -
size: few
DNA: TGTGCCAGCAGCTTAGGAGGAGGGGTTCAGCCCCAGCATTTT
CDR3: CASSLGGGVQPQHF

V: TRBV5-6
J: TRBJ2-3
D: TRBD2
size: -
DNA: TGTGCCAGCAGCCCCGGGGGGGGGTTAGGTACAGATACGCAGTATTTT
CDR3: CASSPGGGLGTDTQYF

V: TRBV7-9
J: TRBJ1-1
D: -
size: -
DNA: TGTTCCAGCAGCGAGGGGGGGGTTGAAGCTTTCTTT
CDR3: CSSSEGGVEAFF

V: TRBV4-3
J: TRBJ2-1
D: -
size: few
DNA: TGCGCCAGCAGCCAAGGGGTTGGGAGCCACAATGAGCAGTTCTTC
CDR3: CASSQGVGSHNEQFF

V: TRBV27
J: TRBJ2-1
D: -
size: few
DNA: TGTGCCAGCAGTTTATTAGGGGATGAGCAGTTCTTC
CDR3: CASSLLGDEQFF

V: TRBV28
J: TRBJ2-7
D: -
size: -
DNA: TGTGCCAGCATGCCCCTCAGGGGCCGCGAGCAGTACTTC
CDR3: CASMPLRGREQYF

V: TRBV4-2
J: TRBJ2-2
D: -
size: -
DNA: TGTGCCAGCAGCCAAGATTTCGGGGACACCGGGGAGCTGTTTTTT
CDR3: CASSQDFGDTGELFF

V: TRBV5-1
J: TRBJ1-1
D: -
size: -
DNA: TGCGCCAGCAGCTTGGGCGGGGCGTACACTGAAGCTTTCTTT
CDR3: CASSLGGAYTEAFF

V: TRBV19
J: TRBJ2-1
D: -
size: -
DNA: TGTGCCAGTAGTATGGGGAGTGGCAGTGAGCAGTTCTTC
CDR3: CASSMGSGSEQFF

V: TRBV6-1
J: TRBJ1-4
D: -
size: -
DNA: TGTGCCAGCAGTGTTGGGGGGGGCATTAATGAAAAACTGTTTTTT
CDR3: CASSVGGGINEKLFF

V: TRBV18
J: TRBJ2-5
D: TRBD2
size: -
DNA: TGTGCCACGAACCGGGGGGGAACGCAAGAGACCCAGTACTTC
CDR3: CATNRGGTQETQYF

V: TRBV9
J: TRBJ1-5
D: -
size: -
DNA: TGTGCCAGCAGCCAACAGGGTTCTCAGCCCCAGCATTTT
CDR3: CASSQQGSQPQHF

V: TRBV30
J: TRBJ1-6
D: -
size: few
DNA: TGTGCCTGGAGTAAACAGGGAAATTCACCCCTCCACTTT
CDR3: CAWSKQGNSPLHF

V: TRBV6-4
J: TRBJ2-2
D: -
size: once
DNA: TGTGCCAGCAGTGACTCGGAGACCGGGGAGCTGTTTTTT
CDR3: CASSDSETGELFF

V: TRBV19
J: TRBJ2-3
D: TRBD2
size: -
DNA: TGTGCCAGTAGGATCCCCCGGAGTAGCGGGAGCACAGATACGCAGTATTTT
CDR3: CASRIPRSSGSTDTQYF

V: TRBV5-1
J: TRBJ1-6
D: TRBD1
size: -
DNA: TGCGCCAGCAGAGAGGGGGCGGATAATTCACCCCTCCACTTT
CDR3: CASREGADNSPLHF

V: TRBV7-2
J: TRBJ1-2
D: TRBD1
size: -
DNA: TGTGCCAGCAGCATCGACAGGGTCATCTATGGCTACACCTTC
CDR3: CASSIDRVIYGYTF

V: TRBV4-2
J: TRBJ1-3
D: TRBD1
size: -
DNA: TGTGCCAGCAGCCAGCCTACAGGGGTAGGTGGAAACACCATATATTTT
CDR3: CASSQPTGVGGNTIYF

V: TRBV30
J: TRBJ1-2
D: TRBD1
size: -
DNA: TGTGCCTGGAGTGTCCCCGGACAGGGGTATTATGGCTACACCTTC
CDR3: CAWSVPGQGYYGYTF

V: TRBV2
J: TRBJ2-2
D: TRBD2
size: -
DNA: TGTGCCAGCGCTATCCGGGGGGGCCGGGCCGGGGAGCTGTTTTTT
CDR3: CASAIRGGRAGELFF

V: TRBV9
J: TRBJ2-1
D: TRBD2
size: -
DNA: TGTGCCAGCAGCGTAGGAATAGGACTAGCGGGGGGTTACAATGAGCAGTTCTTC
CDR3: CASSVGIGLAGGYNEQFF

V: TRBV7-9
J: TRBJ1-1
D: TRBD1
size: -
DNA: TGTGCCAGCAGCCACCGACAGGGGGCATTGGACACTGAAGCTTTCTTT
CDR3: CASSHRQGALDTEAFF

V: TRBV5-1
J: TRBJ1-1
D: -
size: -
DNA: TGCGCCAGCAGCGGCGGGTTCACTGAAGCTTTCTTT
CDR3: CASSGGFTEAFF